Shown below are 10 T cell receptor beta chains from a single sample sequenced in a study of blood T cell repertoires in COVID-19. The protocol was immunoSEQ multiplex PCR, while the TCRdb copy is restricted to in-frame clones and leaves out a portion. The table records 410,000 or so clones, 75% to 90% of them present only once. The material sequenced was peripheral blood. These TCRs come from a woman aged 40 to 55 with COVID-19, enrolled during active disease.

The rearrangement links TRBV27 to TRBJ2-2; D gene unclear. Between the trimmed V and J ends, which lost 1 base and 5 bases, there was a span of 8 bases. The CDR3 loop spans 14 amino acids. Per germline, CDR1 MNHEY and CDR2 SMNVEV (reference sequence). The CDR3 is CASSLLSVTGELFF. CDR3 DNA sequence: TGTGCCAGCAGTTTATTATCCGTAACCGGGGAGCTGTTTTTT.

This chain uses TRBV28 with TRBJ2-1; the D gene is possibly TRBD2 (5 bases). The CDR3 is 13 residues long. Trimming took 5 bases from V and 6 from J, leaving 11 bases between them. The germline gives CDR1 MDHEN, CDR2 SYDVKM. Here the CDR3 DNA reads TGTGCCAGCAGTCCCCCTCTAGCCAATGAGCAGTTCTTC. Encoded protein: CASSPPLANEQFF.

This clone occurred once. The chain carries TRBV16 and TRBJ2-7, with D hard to call. Deletions cut 0 bases from V and 3 bases from J, with 15 bases between. The CDR3 has 16 amino acids. CDR1 is KGHSY and CDR2 is FQNENV in the germline V gene. This CDR3 reads CASSQSMSPSIYEQYF. The CDR3 nucleotides read TGTGCCAGCAGCCAATCGATGAGTCCGAGCATCTACGAGCAGTACTTC.

The chain employs TRBV7-3 and TRBJ2-5; the D gene is possibly TRBD2 (6 bases). The germline CDR1 and CDR2 sequences are SGHTA and FQGTGA. The CDR3 totals 14 residues. Trimming removed 5 bases at V and 6 bases at J, with 16 bases between. As DNA, the CDR3 is TGTGCCAGCAGCCAAAAGGGGCGGGAACAGACCCAGTACTTC. Residues: CASSQKGREQTQYF.

V usage is TRBV30 and J usage is TRBJ2-7; no clear D. Trimming took 2 bases from V and 1 from J, leaving 12 bases between them. The germline CDR1 and CDR2 sequences are GTSNPN and SVGIG (reference sequence). CDR3 length: 14 residues. The CDR3 DNA reads as TGTGCCTGGAGTAGGAAGACATTTTCCTACGAGCAGTACTTC. Its translation: CAWSRKTFSYEQYF.

The genes are TRBV28 and TRBJ2-1; 16 positions match TRBD2. In germline, CDR1 is MDHEN, CDR2 SYDVKM. The CDR3 contains 15 residues. Unmatched junction bases numbered 2, after V lost 6 bases and J lost 6 bases. The CDR3 nucleotides are TGTGCCAGCAGGGGACTAGCGGGAGGGACCAATGAGCAGTTCTTC. Protein product: CASRGLAGGTNEQFF.

V usage is TRBV6-2 or TRBV6-3 and J usage is TRBJ2-1; no clear D gene. V was shortened by 0 bases and J by 4 bases, with 7 bases between the two germline ends. Germline V gives CDR1 MNHEY, CDR2 SVGEGT. The CDR3 is 14 residues long. For the CDR3, the DNA is TGTGCCAGCAGTTACTCGAACAGTTACAATGAGCAGTTCTTC. Translation: CASSYSNSYNEQFF.

This sequence joins TRBV15 and TRBJ1-4, with TRBD1 matching 9 bases. The length of the CDR3 is 15 residues. Germline trimming cut 3 bases from V and 7 bases from J; bases unmatched to any gene: 6. Per the germline V gene, CDR1 is LNHNV and CDR2 is YYDKDF (reference sequence). The CDR3 reads CATSRVTGGSEKLFF. The DNA of the CDR3 is TGTGCCACCAGCAGGGTGACAGGGGGAAGTGAAAAACTGTTTTTT.

The rearrangement joins TRBV16 to TRBJ1-3; TRBD1 aligns across 7 bases. With V trimmed by 4 bases and J by 0 bases, 6 bases remained unmatched. Germline CDR1 is KGHSY and CDR2 is FQNENV. The CDR3 spans 16 residues. The chain's CDR3 is CASSRYRGSSGNTIYF. The DNA for the CDR3 is TGTGCCAGCAGCCGGTACAGGGGTTCCTCTGGAAACACCATATATTTT.

V gene TRBV9 combines with J gene TRBJ2-1, with 9 bases that match TRBD2. V lost 0 bases and J lost 4; bases outside the gene matches: 20. Germline lookup yields CDR1 SGDLS and CDR2 YYNGEE. The CDR3 sequence is 21 residues long. The CDR3 DNA reads as TGTGCCAGCAGCGTAGCCCTGGGAGGCGGGAGGGCTCGGACCCAATACAATGAGCAGTTCTTC. Residues: CASSVALGGGRARTQYNEQFF.